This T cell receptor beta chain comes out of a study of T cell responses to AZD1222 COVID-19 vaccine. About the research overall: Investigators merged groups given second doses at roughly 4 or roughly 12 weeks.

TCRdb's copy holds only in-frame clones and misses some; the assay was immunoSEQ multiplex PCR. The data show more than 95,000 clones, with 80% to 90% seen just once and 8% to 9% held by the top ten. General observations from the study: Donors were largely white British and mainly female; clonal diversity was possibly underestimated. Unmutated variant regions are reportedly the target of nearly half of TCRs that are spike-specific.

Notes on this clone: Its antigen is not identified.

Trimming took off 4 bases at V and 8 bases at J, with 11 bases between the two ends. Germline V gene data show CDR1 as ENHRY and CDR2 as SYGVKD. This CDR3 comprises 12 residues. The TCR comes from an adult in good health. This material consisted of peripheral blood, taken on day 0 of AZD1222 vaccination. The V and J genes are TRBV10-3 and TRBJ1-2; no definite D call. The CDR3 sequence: CAISATKVGYTF. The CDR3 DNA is TGTGCCATCAGTGCCACCAAAGTAGGCTACACCTTC.